This TCR beta chain was recovered during a study of cytomegalovirus exposure and HLA in healthy donors. Overall study results and limits: The listing of 150 to 200 TCR beta chains classed them as cytomegalovirus-associated.

TCRdb keeps only in-frame clones here, not all; method: immunoSEQ multiplex PCR. The table has over 120,000 clones, roughly nine tenths seen once. The donors were members of the validation cohort comprising about 130 subjects, separate from the roughly 650-subject first cohort. Comment on this clone: Its antigen is currently unknown.

Germline loops: CDR1 LNHDA, CDR2 SQIVND (reference sequence). The CDR3 runs to 15 residues. J gave up 1 base and V 5 bases, and 7 bases lay outside the gene matches. This clonotype originated in a woman aged 18-29 years in good health and CMV-seropositive. The V call is TRBV19, the J call TRBJ2-7; 8 nucleotides match TRBD1. Sequenced sample: PBMCs. CDR3 region: CASSVRGLDSYEQYF. CDR3 bases: TGTGCCAGTAGTGTCAGGGGGCTTGATTCCTACGAGCAGTACTTC.